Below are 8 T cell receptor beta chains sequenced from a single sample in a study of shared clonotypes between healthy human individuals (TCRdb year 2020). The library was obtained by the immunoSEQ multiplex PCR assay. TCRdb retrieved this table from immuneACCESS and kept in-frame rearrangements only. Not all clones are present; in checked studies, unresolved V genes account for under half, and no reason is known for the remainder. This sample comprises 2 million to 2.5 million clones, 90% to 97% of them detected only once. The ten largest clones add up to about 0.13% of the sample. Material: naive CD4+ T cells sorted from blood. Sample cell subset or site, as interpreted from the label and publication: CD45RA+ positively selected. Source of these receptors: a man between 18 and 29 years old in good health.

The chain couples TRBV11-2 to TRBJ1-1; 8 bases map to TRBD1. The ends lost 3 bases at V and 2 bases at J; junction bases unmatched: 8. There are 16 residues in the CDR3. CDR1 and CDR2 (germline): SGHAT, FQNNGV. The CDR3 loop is CASSFGQGVSNTEAFF. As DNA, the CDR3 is TGTGCCAGCAGCTTCGGACAGGGAGTAAGCAACACTGAAGCTTTCTTT.

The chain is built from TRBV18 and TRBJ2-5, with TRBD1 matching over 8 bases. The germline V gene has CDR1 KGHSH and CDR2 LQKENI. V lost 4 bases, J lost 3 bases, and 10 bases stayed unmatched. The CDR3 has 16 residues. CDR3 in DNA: TGTGCCAGCTCACAACGACAGGGGTCTGGAAAAGAGACCCAGTACTTC. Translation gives CASSQRQGSGKETQYF. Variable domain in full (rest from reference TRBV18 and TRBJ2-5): NAGVMQNPRHLVRRRGQEARLRCSPMKGHSHVYWYRQLPEEGLKFMVYLQKENIIDESGMPKERFSAEFPKEGPSILRIQQVVRGDSAAYFCASSQRQGSGKETQYFGPGTRLLVL.

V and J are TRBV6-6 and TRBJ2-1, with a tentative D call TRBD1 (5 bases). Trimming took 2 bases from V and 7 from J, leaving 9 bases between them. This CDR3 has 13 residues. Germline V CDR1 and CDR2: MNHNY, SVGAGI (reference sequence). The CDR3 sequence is CASSYRRQNEQFF. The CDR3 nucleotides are TGTGCCAGCAGTTACCGTAGACAGAATGAGCAGTTCTTC.

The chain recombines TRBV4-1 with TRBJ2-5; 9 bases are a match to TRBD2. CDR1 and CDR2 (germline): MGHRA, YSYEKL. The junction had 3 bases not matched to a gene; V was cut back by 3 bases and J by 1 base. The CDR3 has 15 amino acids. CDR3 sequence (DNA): TGCGCCAGCAGCCAGCGCGGGGGGGGCCAAGAGACCCAGTACTTC. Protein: CASSQRGGGQETQYF.

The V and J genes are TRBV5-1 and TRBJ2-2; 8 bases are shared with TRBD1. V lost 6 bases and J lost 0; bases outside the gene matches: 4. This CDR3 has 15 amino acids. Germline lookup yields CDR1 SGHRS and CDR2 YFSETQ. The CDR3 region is CASTPTGANTGELFF. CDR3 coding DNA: TGCGCCAGCACTCCGACAGGGGCGAACACCGGGGAGCTGTTTTTT.

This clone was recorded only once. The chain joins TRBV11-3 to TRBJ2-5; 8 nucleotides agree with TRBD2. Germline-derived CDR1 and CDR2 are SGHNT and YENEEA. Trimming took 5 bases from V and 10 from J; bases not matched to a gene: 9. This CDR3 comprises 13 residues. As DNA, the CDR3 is TGTGCCAGCAGCGGCTCCGGGACTAGTTTCCAGTACTTC. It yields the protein CASSGSGTSFQYF.

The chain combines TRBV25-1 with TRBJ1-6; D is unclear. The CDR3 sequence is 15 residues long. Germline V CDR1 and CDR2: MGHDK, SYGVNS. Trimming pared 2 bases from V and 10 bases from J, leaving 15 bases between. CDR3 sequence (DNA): TGTGCCAGCAGTGAAGCAGGAGGTGGATGGTCACCCCTCCACTTT. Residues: CASSEAGGGWSPLHF. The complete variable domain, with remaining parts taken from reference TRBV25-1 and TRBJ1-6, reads EADIYQTPRYLVIGTGKKITLECSQTMGHDKMYWYQQDPGMELHLIHYSYGVNSTEKGDLSSESTVSRIRTEHFPLTLESARPSHTSQYLCASSEAGGGWSPLHFGNGTRLTVT.

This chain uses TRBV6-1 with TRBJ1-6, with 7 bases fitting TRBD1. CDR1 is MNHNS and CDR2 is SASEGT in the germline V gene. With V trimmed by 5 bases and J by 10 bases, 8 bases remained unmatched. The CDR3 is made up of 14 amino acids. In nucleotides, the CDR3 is TGTGCCAGCAGTTTCGGACAGGTTGAGTCACCCCTCCACTTT. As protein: CASSFGQVESPLHF.